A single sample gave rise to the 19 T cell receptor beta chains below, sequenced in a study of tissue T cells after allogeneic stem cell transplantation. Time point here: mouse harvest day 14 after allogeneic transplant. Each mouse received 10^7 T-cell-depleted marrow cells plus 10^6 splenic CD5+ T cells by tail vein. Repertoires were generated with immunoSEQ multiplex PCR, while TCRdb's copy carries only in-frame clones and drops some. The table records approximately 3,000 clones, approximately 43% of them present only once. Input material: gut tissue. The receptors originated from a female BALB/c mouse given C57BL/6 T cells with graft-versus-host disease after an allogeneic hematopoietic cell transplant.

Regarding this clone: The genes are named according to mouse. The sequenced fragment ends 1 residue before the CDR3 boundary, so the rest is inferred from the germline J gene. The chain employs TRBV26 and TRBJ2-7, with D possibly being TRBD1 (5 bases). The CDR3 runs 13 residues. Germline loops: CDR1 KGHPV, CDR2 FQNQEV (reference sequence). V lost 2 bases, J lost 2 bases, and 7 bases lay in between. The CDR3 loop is CASSLQGPYEQYF. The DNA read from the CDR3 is TGTGCCAGCAGTCTGCAGGGCCCCTATGAACAGTAC.

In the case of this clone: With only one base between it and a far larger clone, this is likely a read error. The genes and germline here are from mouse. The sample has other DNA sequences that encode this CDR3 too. CDR3 protein: CASRPTGFNQDTQYF. The part of the CDR3 DNA that was read is TGTGCTAGCCGTCCCACAGGGTTTAACCAAGACACCCAGTAC. This chain links TRBV29 with TRBJ2-5; a possible D gene is TRBD1 (6 bases). The read stops 1 residue short of the end of the CDR3; the missing end is completed from the germline J gene. The V end was cut by 8 bases, the J end by 0 bases, with 15 bases between. Per germline, CDR1 MSHET and CDR2 SYDVDS. The CDR3 extends over 15 amino acids.

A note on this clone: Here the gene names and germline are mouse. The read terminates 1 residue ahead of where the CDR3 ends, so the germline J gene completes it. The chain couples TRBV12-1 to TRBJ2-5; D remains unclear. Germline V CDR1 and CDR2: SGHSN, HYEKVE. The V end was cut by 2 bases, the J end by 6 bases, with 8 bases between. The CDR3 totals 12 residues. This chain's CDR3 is CASSQGRDTQYF. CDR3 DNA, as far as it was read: TGTGCCAGCTCTCAGGGAAGGGACACCCAGTAC.

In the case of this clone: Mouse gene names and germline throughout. The sequenced CDR3 bases are TGTGCCAGCAGTCTGAACAGTAACACAGAAGTCTTC. Its translation: CASSLNSNTEVF. The complete CDR3 sequence is CASSLNSNTEVFF. V is TRBV26 and J is TRBJ1-1, with D hard to call. The CDR3 is cut off 1 residue early in the read; its end comes from the germline J gene. The CDR3 consists of 13 residues. Germline V CDR1 and CDR2: KGHPV, FQNQEV (reference sequence). The V gene lost 2 bases and the J gene lost 2 bases, with 6 bases spanning the gap.

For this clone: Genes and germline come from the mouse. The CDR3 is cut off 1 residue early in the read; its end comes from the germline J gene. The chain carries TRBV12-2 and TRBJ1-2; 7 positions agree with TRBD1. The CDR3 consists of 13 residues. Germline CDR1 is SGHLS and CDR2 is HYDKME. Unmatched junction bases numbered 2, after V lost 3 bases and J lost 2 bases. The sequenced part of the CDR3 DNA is TGTGCCAGCTCTTGGGACAGCAACTCCGACTACACC. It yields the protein CASSWDSNSDYT. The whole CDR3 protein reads CASSWDSNSDYTF.

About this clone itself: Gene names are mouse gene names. CDR3 amino acids: CASAGTSYEQYF. CDR3 bases read: TGTGCCAGCGCCGGGACATCTTATGAACAGTAC. The chain combines TRBV26 with TRBJ2-7, with D perhaps TRBD1 (6 bases). The read falls 1 residue short of the CDR3 end, and the missing part is taken from the germline J gene. Per germline, CDR1 KGHPV and CDR2 FQNQEV (reference sequence). The CDR3 length is 12 residues. V was clipped by 8 bases and J by 4 bases, with 12 bases between them.

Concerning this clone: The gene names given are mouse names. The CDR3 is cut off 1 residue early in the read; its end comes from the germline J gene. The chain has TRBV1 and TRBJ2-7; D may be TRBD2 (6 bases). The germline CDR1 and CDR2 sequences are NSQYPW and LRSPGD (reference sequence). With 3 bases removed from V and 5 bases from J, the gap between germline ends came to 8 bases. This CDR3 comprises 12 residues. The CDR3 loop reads CTCSAGGDEQYF. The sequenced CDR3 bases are TGCACCTGCAGTGCTGGGGGAGATGAACAGTAC.

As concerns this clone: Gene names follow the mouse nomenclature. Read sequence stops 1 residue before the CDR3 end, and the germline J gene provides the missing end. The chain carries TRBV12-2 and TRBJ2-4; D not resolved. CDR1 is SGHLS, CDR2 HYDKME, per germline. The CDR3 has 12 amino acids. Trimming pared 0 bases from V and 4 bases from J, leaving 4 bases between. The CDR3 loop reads CASSLDKNTLYF. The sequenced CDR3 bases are TGTGCCAGCTCTCTCGACAAAAACACCTTGTAC.

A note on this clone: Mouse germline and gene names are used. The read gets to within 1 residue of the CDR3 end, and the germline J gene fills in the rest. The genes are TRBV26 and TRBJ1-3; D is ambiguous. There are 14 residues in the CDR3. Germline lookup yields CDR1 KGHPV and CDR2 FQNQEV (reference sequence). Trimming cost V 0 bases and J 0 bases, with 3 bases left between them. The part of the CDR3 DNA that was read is TGTGCCAGCAGTCTGTCAGTTTCTGGAAATACGCTCTAT. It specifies CASSLSVSGNTLY. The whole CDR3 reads CASSLSVSGNTLYF. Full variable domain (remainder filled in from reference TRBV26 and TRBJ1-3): NSKVIQTPRYLVKGQGQKAKMRCIPEKGHPVVFWYQQNKNNEFKFLINFQNQEVLQQIDMTEKRFSAECPSNSPCSLEIQSSEAGDSALYLCASSLSVSGNTLYFGEGSRLIVV.

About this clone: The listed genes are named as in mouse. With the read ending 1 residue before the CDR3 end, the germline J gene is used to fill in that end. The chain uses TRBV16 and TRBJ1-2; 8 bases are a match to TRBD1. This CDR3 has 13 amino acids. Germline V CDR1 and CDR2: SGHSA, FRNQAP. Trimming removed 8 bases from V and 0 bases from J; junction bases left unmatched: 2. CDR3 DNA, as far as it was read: TGTGCAAGCGGACAGGGAGCAAACTCCGACTACACC. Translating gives CASGQGANSDYT. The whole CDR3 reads CASGQGANSDYTF.

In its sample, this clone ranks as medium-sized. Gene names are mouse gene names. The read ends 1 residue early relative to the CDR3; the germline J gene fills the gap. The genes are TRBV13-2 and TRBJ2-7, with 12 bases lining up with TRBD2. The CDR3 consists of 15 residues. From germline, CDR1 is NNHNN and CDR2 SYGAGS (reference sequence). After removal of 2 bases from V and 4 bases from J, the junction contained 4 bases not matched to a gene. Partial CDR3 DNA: TGTGCCAGCGGTGAGGGGACTGGGGGGTTTTATGAACAGTAC. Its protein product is CASGEGTGGFYEQY. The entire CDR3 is CASGEGTGGFYEQYF.

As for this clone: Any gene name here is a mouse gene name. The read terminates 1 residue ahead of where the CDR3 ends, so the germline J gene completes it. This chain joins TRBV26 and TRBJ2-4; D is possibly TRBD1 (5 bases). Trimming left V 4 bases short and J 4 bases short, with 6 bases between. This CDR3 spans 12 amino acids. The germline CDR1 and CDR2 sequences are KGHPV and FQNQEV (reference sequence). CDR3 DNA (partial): TGTGCCAGCAGTCCGACAGAAAACACCTTGTAC. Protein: CASSPTENTLY. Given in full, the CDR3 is CASSPTENTLYF.

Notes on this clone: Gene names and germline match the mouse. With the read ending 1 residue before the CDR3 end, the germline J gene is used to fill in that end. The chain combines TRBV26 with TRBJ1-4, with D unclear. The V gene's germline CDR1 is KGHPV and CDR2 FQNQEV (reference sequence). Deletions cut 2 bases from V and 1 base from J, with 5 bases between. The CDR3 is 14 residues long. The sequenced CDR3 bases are TGTGCCAGCAGTCTGGGCAATTCCAACGAAAGATTATTT. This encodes CASSLGNSNERLF. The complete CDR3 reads CASSLGNSNERLFF. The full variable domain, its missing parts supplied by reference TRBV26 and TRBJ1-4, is NSKVIQTPRYLVKGQGQKAKMRCIPEKGHPVVFWYQQNKNNEFKFLINFQNQEVLQQIDMTEKRFSAECPSNSPCSLEIQSSEAGDSALYLCASSLGNSNERLFFGHGTKLSVL.

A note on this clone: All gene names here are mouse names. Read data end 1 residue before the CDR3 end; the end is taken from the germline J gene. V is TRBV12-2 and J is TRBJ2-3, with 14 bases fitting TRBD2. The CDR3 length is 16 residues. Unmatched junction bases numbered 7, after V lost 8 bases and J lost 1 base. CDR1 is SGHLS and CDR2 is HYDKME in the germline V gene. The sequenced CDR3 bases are TGTGCCATTCCGGGACTGGGGGGGCGCGGTGCAGAAACGCTGTAT. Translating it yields CAIPGLGGRGAETLY. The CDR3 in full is CAIPGLGGRGAETLYF.

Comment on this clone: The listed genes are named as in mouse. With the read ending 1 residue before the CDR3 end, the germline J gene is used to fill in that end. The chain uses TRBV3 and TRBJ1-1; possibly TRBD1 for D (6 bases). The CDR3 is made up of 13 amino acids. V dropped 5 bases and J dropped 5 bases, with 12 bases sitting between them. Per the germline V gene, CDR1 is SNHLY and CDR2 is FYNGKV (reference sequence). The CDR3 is CASSPRGGTEVFF. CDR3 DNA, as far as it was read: TGTGCCAGCAGCCCCAGGGGAGGGACAGAAGTCTTC.

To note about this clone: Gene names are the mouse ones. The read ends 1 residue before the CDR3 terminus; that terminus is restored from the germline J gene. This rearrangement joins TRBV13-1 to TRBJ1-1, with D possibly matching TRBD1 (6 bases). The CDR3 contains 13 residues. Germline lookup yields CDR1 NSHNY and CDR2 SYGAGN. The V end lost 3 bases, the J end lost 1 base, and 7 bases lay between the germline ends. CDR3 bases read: TGTGCCAGCAGTGGGGGACAAAACACAGAAGTCTTC. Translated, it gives CASSGGQNTEVF. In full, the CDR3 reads CASSGGQNTEVFF.

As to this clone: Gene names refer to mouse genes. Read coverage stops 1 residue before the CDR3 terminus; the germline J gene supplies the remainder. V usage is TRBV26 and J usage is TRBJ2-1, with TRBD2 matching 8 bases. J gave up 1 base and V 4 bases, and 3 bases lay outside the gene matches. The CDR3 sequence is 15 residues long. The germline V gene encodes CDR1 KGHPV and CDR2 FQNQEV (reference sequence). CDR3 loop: CASSPHWGNYAEQFF. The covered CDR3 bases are TGTGCCAGCAGTCCCCACTGGGGGAACTATGCTGAGCAGTTC.

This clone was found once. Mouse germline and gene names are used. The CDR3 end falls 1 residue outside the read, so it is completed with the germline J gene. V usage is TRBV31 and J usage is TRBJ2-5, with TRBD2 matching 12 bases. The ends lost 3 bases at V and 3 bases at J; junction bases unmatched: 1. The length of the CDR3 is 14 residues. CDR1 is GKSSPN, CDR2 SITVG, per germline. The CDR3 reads CAWRDWGGQDTQYF. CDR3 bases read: TGTGCCTGGAGGGACTGGGGGGGGCAAGACACCCAGTAC.

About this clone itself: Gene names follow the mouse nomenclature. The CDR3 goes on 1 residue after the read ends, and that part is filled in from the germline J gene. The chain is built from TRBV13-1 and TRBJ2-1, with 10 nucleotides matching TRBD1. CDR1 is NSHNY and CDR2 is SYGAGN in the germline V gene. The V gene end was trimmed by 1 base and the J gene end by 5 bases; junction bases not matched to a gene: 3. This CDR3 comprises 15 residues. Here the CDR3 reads CASSDPGTGDAEQFF. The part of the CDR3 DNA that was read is TGTGCCAGCAGTGATCCCGGGACAGGGGATGCTGAGCAGTTC.